This T cell receptor beta chain was found in a study of beta chain features in type 1 diabetes. The isolated RNA, all of it, was reverse transcribed, so expressed TCRB transcripts were what got sequenced. The repertoire was sequenced with immunoSEQ multiplex PCR; TCRdb's copy has only in-frame clones and lacks some. The repertoire holds roughly 150,000 clones, with approximately 8.1% as singletons. Study-wide points: Researchers cautioned that cDNA sequencing could over-represent cells with high TCR expression. Within each of all four CD4+ subsets, Type 1 diabetes patients had TCRB CDR3s that were moderately but significantly shorter.

A word on this clone: Antigen specificity is unknown.

A CD45RO/CCR7/CD25/CD127/CD95/CD27 panel sorted naive, central memory, regulatory and stem cell-like memory CD4+ cells. Trimming left V 6 bases short and J 7 bases short, with 18 bases between. Germline V lookup: CDR1 GTSNPN, CDR2 SVGIG (reference sequence). The CDR3 spans 14 residues. The genes are TRBV30 and TRBJ1-4; tentative D call: TRBD1 (6 bases). Sequencing was performed on central memory CD4+ T cells from blood. This TCR derives from a man aged 18 to 29 in good health. The CDR3 coding sequence is TGTGCCTGTCAGAACCCAGGGGTATCTGAAAAACTGTTTTTT. As protein: CACQNPGVSEKLFF.